This T cell receptor beta chain was recovered during a study of shared clonotypes between healthy human individuals. About this clone itself: Its cognate antigen is unknown.

Points from the study as a whole: Read depth was anticipated to influence clonotype sharing among donors.

There are 15 residues in the CDR3. Germline-derived CDR1 and CDR2 are LNHDA and SQIVND (reference sequence). The trim removed 5 bases at V and 5 bases at J, leaving 9 bases unmatched. Adult donors, all healthy and HIV-negative, had no recent acute infections or vaccinations. It was at deep level that the assay was run. Every subset's genomic DNA went evenly onto several immunoSEQ plates. Profiled with immunoSEQ multiplex PCR; TCRdb holds only in-frame clones, not every one. This table holds around 500,000 clones, about four fifths found once. The rearrangement uses TRBV19 and TRBJ1-5, with 7 positions matching TRBD1. Material: PBMCs. The TCR sequence derives from a woman in her 40s in good health. Some clones in this sample may be carry-over from other donors' samples. The CDR3 nucleotides are TGTGCCAGTAGTTTGGAAAACAGGGGAGATCAGCCCCAGCATTTT. Protein sequence: CASSLENRGDQPQHF. The complete variable domain, with remaining parts taken from reference TRBV19 and TRBJ1-5, reads DGGITQSPKYLFRKEGQNVTLSCEQNLNHDAMYWYRQDPGQGLRLIYYSQIVNDFQKGDIAEGYSVSREKKESFPLTVTSAQKNPTAFYLCASSLENRGDQPQHFGDGTRLSIL.